This TCR beta chain was retrieved from a study of blood T cell repertoires in COVID-19. Study summary: COVID-19 samples, acute and convalescent, were from the United States, Italy and Spain. The cDNA or gDNA used as material had been derived from T cells, B-cell-depleted T cells, or PBMCs.

Authors' methods: Amplified reference gene primers provided the basis for estimating nucleated cell counts. Clones were read by immunoSEQ multiplex PCR, and TCRdb kept only the in-frame ones, dropping some. D and trimming were read from the DNA, whereas the V and J calls and clone size are those reported in that table. The sample consists of about 96,000 clones, approximately 84% of them appearing once. The CDR3 has 13 residues. In germline, CDR1 is SGHDN, CDR2 FVKESK. V shed 1 base and J shed 4 bases, with 7 bases lying between them. The receptor was isolated from an older woman with acute or convalescent COVID-19. The rearrangement links TRBV14 to TRBJ2-5, with D perhaps matching TRBD1 (6 bases). Sequences were obtained from peripheral blood. CDR3: CASSQAGVETQYF. The CDR3 coding sequence is TGTGCCAGCAGCCAAGCAGGGGTAGAGACCCAGTACTTC.